This T cell receptor beta chain comes out of a study of cytomegalovirus exposure and HLA in healthy donors. Primers for the PCR totalled 60 Vbeta and 13 Jbeta. Sequencing was performed with immunoSEQ multiplex PCR; in TCRdb, only in-frame clones are kept and a portion is missing. The data show 100,000 to 150,000 clones, around 80% seen once. The J segment lost 5 bases and the V segment lost 5 bases, leaving 2 bases of the junction unmatched. Germline values: CDR1 SGHNT, CDR2 YYREEE (reference sequence). The length of the CDR3 is 13 residues. Sequencing input: PBMCs. This chain links TRBV5-4 with TRBJ1-5, with 9 bases matching TRBD1. The source of this sequence is a woman aged 40 to 55 in good health and CMV-seronegative. DNA for the CDR3: TGTGCCAGCAGACAGGGGGCTTATCAGCCCCAGCATTTT. This gives the protein CASRQGAYQPQHF. Using reference TRBV5-4 and TRBJ1-5 for the parts outside the CDR3, the full variable domain is ETGVTQSPTHLIKTRGQQVTLRCSSQSGHNTVSWYQQALGQGPQFIFQYYREEENGRGNFPPRFSGLQFPNYSSELNVNALELDDSALYLCASRQGAYQPQHFGDGTRLSIL.